Presented here are 9 T cell receptor beta chains from one specimen sequenced in a study of blood T cell repertoires in COVID-19. Some clones are missing from TCRdb's copy, which holds only in-frame ones; the method was immunoSEQ multiplex PCR. The table records some 120,000 clones, 55% to 70% of them present only once. Sequencing was performed on peripheral blood. Every receptor here comes from a woman between 65 and 79 years old with acute or convalescent COVID-19.

The chain recombines TRBV7-9 with TRBJ1-2; D not certain. Germline V gives CDR1 SEHNR, CDR2 FQNEAQ (reference sequence). V was shortened by 2 bases and J by 7 bases, with 5 bases between the two germline ends. The CDR3 sequence is 11 residues long. The CDR3 bases are TGTGCCAGCAGCTTACTTAGTGGCTACACCTTC. It translates to CASSLLSGYTF.

In the case of this clone: This CDR3 is also generated by other DNA sequences in the sample. This chain connects TRBV19 to TRBJ2-2; 7 bases are shared with TRBD1. In germline, CDR1 is LNHDA, CDR2 SQIVND (reference sequence). V was pared by 6 bases and J by 6 bases, with 1 base of the junction left unmatched. This CDR3 region has 12 residues. The CDR3 sequence is CASSQGAGELFF. The DNA for the CDR3 is TGTGCCAGTAGCCAGGGGGCCGGGGAGCTGTTTTTT.

This clone has a handful of counts. The chain joins TRBV6-5 to TRBJ1-2; the D gene is possibly TRBD1 (6 bases). The V end was cut by 6 bases, the J end by 4 bases, with 15 bases between. This CDR3 has 14 residues. CDR1 and CDR2 from the germline V gene are MNHEY and SVGAGI. CDR3 amino acids: CASRETGSGYGYTF. The CDR3 bases are TGTGCCAGCAGAGAGACAGGTTCTGGCTATGGCTACACCTTC.

This clone was counted once. The chain couples TRBV6-6 to TRBJ1-3; 7 bases agree with TRBD1. Trimming at V came to 6 bases and at J to 6 bases, leaving 5 bases not matched to a gene. Germline loops: CDR1 MNHNY, CDR2 SVGAGI (reference sequence). This CDR3 comprises 13 residues. The CDR3 nucleotides are TGTGCCAGCAGGACAGGGCCGTCAAACACCATATATTTT. The encoded protein is CASRTGPSNTIYF.

The genes are TRBV2 and TRBJ2-5; 7 positions match TRBD2. With 4 bases clipped from V and 7 bases from J, the junction kept 6 bases outside the gene matches. The CDR3 loop spans 13 amino acids. Germline loops: CDR1 SNHLY, CDR2 FYNNEI. CDR3 in amino acids: CASSVGTKGTQYF. The CDR3 DNA sequence: TGTGCCAGCAGTGTGGGGACTAAGGGGACCCAGTACTTC.

The genes are TRBV20-1 and TRBJ1-2, with no clear D. The CDR3 has 11 amino acids. Germline loops: CDR1 DFQATT, CDR2 SNEGSKA (reference sequence). Trimming left V 1 base short and J 7 bases short, with 7 bases between. The CDR3 sequence is CSARALAGYTF. In DNA form, the CDR3 reads TGCAGTGCTAGAGCGTTGGCTGGCTACACCTTC.

J is TRBJ2-3 and V is TRBV5-1; a weak D match, TRBD1 (5 bases). Germline CDR1 and CDR2: SGHRS and YFSETQ. This CDR3 contains 15 residues. Trimming took off 2 bases at V and 2 bases at J, with 12 bases between the two ends. The CDR3 sequence: CASSFQGLTTDTQYF. The CDR3 DNA is TGCGCCAGCAGCTTCCAGGGCCTCACCACAGATACGCAGTATTTT.

This clone was counted only a few times. The CDR3 sequence: CASTPQPGQGTEQYF. The CDR3 bases are TGTGCCAGCACTCCCCAACCGGGACAGGGGACCGAGCAGTACTTC. The V gene is TRBV2, the J gene TRBJ2-7; TRBD1 agrees at 10 bases. The CDR3 has 15 amino acids. The germline CDR1 and CDR2 sequences are SNHLY and FYNNEI. J was trimmed by 6 bases and V by 7 bases; bases with no gene match: 12.

The J gene is TRBJ2-3, the V gene TRBV29-1; 11 nucleotides line up with TRBD1. With 1 base clipped from V and 3 bases from J, the junction kept 15 bases outside the gene matches. CDR1 is SQVTM, CDR2 ANQGSEA, per germline. The CDR3 covers 19 residues. The CDR3 coding sequence is TGCAGCGTTGAAGTTGGGACAGGGGGTTCAAGGTTTGGGACAGATACGCAGTATTTT. Translating gives CSVEVGTGGSRFGTDTQYF.